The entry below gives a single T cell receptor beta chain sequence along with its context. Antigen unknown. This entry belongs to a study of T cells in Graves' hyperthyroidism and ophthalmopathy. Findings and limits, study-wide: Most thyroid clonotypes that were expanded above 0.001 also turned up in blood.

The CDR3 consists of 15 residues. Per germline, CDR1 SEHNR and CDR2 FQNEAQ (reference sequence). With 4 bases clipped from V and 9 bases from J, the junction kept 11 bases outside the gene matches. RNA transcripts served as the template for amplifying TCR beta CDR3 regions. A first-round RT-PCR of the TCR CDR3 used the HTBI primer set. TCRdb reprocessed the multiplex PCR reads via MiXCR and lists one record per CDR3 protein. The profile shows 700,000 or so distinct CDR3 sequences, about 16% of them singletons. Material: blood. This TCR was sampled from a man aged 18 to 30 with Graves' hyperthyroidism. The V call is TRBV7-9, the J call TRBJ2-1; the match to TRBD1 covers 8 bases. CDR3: CASSSRGLKKIEQFF. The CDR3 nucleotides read TGTGCCAGCAGCTCCAGGGGGCTTAAGAAAATTGAGCAGTTCTTC.